A selection of T cell receptor beta chains follows, all from one sample in a study of PD-1 blockade in classical Hodgkin lymphoma. Sequencing was performed with immunoSEQ multiplex PCR; in TCRdb, only in-frame clones are kept and a portion is missing. Of some 2,500 clones listed, approximately 72% were seen once; the top ten hold approximately 11%. The starting material was CD8+ T cells from blood, obtained at baseline. These receptors were taken from a human donor with classical Hodgkin lymphoma. The CDR3 runs from the conserved cysteine through the conserved F or W. A D gene is named only where the DNA matches it firmly. Clone size is not always given. Where it is, it says once, few, many or a class for expanded clones.

clone_size: .
cdr3_length: 11
j_call: TRBJ1-5
d_call: .
v_call: TRBV27
cdr3_aa: CASGVNQPQHF
cdr3_nt: TGTGCCAGCGGGGTCAATCAGCCCCAGCATTTT

clone_size: once
cdr3_length: 16
j_call: TRBJ2-7
d_call: TRBD1
v_call: TRBV7-9
cdr3_aa: CASSPRTGVGVDEQYF
cdr3_nt: TGTGCCAGCAGCCCACGGACAGGGGTAGGGGTTGACGAGCAGTACTTC

clone_size: .
cdr3_length: 17
j_call: TRBJ2-7
d_call: TRBD2
v_call: TRBV4-1
cdr3_aa: CASSPGPIGGSSYEQYF
cdr3_nt: TGCGCCAGCAGCCCGGGCCCGATCGGCGGGAGCTCCTACGAGCAGTACTTC

clone_size: .
cdr3_length: 15
j_call: TRBJ1-1
d_call: .
v_call: TRBV27
cdr3_aa: CASSLVAGRSTEAFF
cdr3_nt: TGTGCCAGCAGTTTAGTAGCAGGGAGAAGCACTGAAGCTTTCTTT

clone_size: .
cdr3_length: 16
j_call: TRBJ2-1
d_call: TRBD1
v_call: TRBV28
cdr3_aa: CASSLLGTGMVNEQFF
cdr3_nt: TGTGCCAGCAGTTTATTAGGGACAGGGATGGTCAATGAGCAGTTCTTC

clone_size: .
cdr3_length: 13
j_call: TRBJ2-5
d_call: .
v_call: TRBV9
cdr3_aa: CASSPPYQETQYF
cdr3_nt: TGTGCCAGCAGTCCCCCATACCAAGAGACCCAGTACTTC

clone_size: .
cdr3_length: 16
j_call: TRBJ2-2
d_call: .
v_call: TRBV27
cdr3_aa: CASSFLASGVSGELFF
cdr3_nt: TGTGCCAGCAGTTTTCTGGCTTCGGGGGTGTCCGGGGAGCTGTTTTTT

clone_size: .
cdr3_length: 15
j_call: TRBJ1-5
d_call: .
v_call: TRBV4-1
cdr3_aa: CASSQDRWGGQPQHF
cdr3_nt: TGCGCCAGCAGCCAAGATCGGTGGGGAGGTCAGCCCCAGCATTTT

clone_size: .
cdr3_length: 15
j_call: TRBJ2-7
d_call: TRBD2
v_call: TRBV19
cdr3_aa: CASSIGLAGTYEQYF
cdr3_nt: TGTGCCAGTAGTATCGGACTAGCGGGAACCTACGAGCAGTACTTC

clone_size: .
cdr3_length: 14
j_call: TRBJ2-5
d_call: .
v_call: TRBV5-8
cdr3_aa: CASSLGVFQETQYF
cdr3_nt: TGTGCCAGCAGCTTGGGGGTTTTCCAAGAGACCCAGTACTTC

clone_size: .
cdr3_length: 15
j_call: TRBJ2-5
d_call: TRBD2
v_call: TRBV19
cdr3_aa: CASSSLAGQQETQYF
cdr3_nt: TGTGCCAGTAGTAGTCTAGCGGGTCAACAAGAGACCCAGTACTTC

clone_size: large
cdr3_length: 12
j_call: TRBJ2-1
d_call: .
v_call: TRBV27
cdr3_aa: CASSFGGGTVFF
cdr3_nt: .

clone_size: .
cdr3_length: 13
j_call: TRBJ1-5
d_call: .
v_call: TRBV7-8
cdr3_aa: CASSPRSVQPQHF
cdr3_nt: TGTGCCAGCAGCCCACGATCGGTACAGCCCCAGCATTTT

clone_size: .
cdr3_length: 16
j_call: TRBJ2-7
d_call: .
v_call: TRBV7-9
cdr3_aa: CASSRPMEQPGYEQYF
cdr3_nt: TGTGCCAGCAGCCGACCGATGGAACAGCCCGGCTACGAGCAGTACTTC

clone_size: .
cdr3_length: 13
j_call: TRBJ1-1
d_call: .
v_call: TRBV7-6
cdr3_aa: CASTKTVNTEAFF
cdr3_nt: TGTGCCAGCACCAAAACGGTGAACACTGAAGCTTTCTTT

clone_size: .
cdr3_length: 18
j_call: TRBJ2-1
d_call: TRBD1
v_call: TRBV4-3
cdr3_aa: CASSHGTGFQKKNNEQFF
cdr3_nt: TGCGCCAGCAGCCATGGGACAGGGTTCCAGAAGAAGAACAATGAGCAGTTCTTC

clone_size: .
cdr3_length: 13
j_call: TRBJ2-2
d_call: .
v_call: TRBV28
cdr3_aa: CASSGWGTGELFF
cdr3_nt: TGTGCCAGCAGTGGTTGGGGCACCGGGGAGCTGTTTTTT

clone_size: few
cdr3_length: 14
j_call: TRBJ2-5
d_call: .
v_call: TRBV7-9
cdr3_aa: CASRDSGFQETQYF
cdr3_nt: TGTGCCAGCAGGGATTCGGGCTTCCAAGAGACCCAGTACTTC

clone_size: once
cdr3_length: 16
j_call: TRBJ2-1
d_call: TRBD2
v_call: TRBV4-2
cdr3_aa: CASSQDPGLARNEQFF
cdr3_nt: TGTGCCAGCAGCCAAGATCCGGGACTAGCGCGGAATGAGCAGTTCTTC

clone_size: few
cdr3_length: 14
j_call: TRBJ1-4
d_call: .
v_call: TRBV9
cdr3_aa: CASSVGAENEKLFF
cdr3_nt: TGTGCCAGCAGCGTAGGCGCGGAGAATGAAAAACTGTTTTTT

clone_size: .
cdr3_length: 14
j_call: TRBJ2-1
d_call: .
v_call: TRBV2
cdr3_aa: CASRYGGPNNEQFF
cdr3_nt: TGTGCCAGCAGGTACGGGGGCCCGAACAATGAGCAGTTCTTC

clone_size: .
cdr3_length: 15
j_call: TRBJ2-4
d_call: .
v_call: TRBV27
cdr3_aa: CASSSDSLAKNIQYF
cdr3_nt: TGTGCCAGCAGTTCGGACAGCCTAGCCAAAAACATTCAGTACTTC

clone_size: .
cdr3_length: 20
j_call: TRBJ2-7
d_call: TRBD2
v_call: TRBV4-2
cdr3_aa: CASSQTHEAPGLAGSYEQYF
cdr3_nt: TGTGCCAGCAGCCAGACCCATGAGGCGCCGGGACTAGCGGGATCCTACGAGCAGTACTTC

clone_size: .
cdr3_length: 13
j_call: TRBJ2-1
d_call: .
v_call: TRBV6-1
cdr3_aa: CASKVGSFNEQFF
cdr3_nt: TGTGCCAGCAAGGTCGGCAGCTTCAATGAGCAGTTCTTC

clone_size: .
cdr3_length: 13
j_call: TRBJ2-5
d_call: .
v_call: TRBV5-1
cdr3_aa: CASSLGTEETQYF
cdr3_nt: TGCGCCAGCAGCTTGGGGACGGAAGAGACCCAGTACTTC

clone_size: .
cdr3_length: 11
j_call: TRBJ2-3
d_call: .
v_call: TRBV19
cdr3_aa: CASSILDTQYF
cdr3_nt: TGTGCCAGTAGTATTTTGGATACGCAGTATTTT

clone_size: once
cdr3_length: 11
j_call: TRBJ2-5
d_call: .
v_call: TRBV27
cdr3_aa: CASGRKETQYF
cdr3_nt: TGTGCCAGCGGGCGGAAAGAGACCCAGTACTTC

clone_size: .
cdr3_length: 16
j_call: TRBJ2-5
d_call: .
v_call: TRBV7-9
cdr3_aa: CASSRIRLEVQETQYF
cdr3_nt: TGTGCCAGCAGCCGGATCCGCCTCGAAGTACAAGAGACCCAGTACTTC

clone_size: .
cdr3_length: 13
j_call: TRBJ2-7
d_call: TRBD1
v_call: TRBV27
cdr3_aa: CASSFGTGYEQYF
cdr3_nt: TGTGCCAGCAGTTTTGGGACAGGTTACGAGCAGTACTTC

clone_size: few
cdr3_length: 13
j_call: TRBJ2-1
d_call: .
v_call: TRBV19
cdr3_aa: CASTLTGWNEQFF
cdr3_nt: TGTGCCAGTACCCTCACGGGATGGAATGAGCAGTTCTTC

clone_size: .
cdr3_length: 17
j_call: TRBJ2-1
d_call: .
v_call: TRBV9
cdr3_aa: CASSPRQLPSSYNEQFF
cdr3_nt: TGTGCCAGCAGCCCCCGACAACTACCAAGCTCCTACAATGAGCAGTTCTTC

clone_size: .
cdr3_length: 15
j_call: TRBJ2-7
d_call: .
v_call: TRBV11-3
cdr3_aa: CASSLLVSISKEQYF
cdr3_nt: TGTGCCAGCAGCTTATTGGTGTCTATCTCTAAGGAGCAGTACTTC

clone_size: .
cdr3_length: 15
j_call: TRBJ2-5
d_call: .
v_call: TRBV4-3
cdr3_aa: CASSQGTGSMEAQYF
cdr3_nt: TGCGCCAGCAGCCAGGGAACAGGGAGCATGGAGGCCCAGTACTTC

clone_size: large
cdr3_length: 14
j_call: TRBJ1-1
d_call: .
v_call: TRBV30
cdr3_aa: CAGSMGVQNTEAFF
cdr3_nt: TGTGCCGGGAGTATGGGGGTACAGAACACTGAAGCTTTCTTT

clone_size: .
cdr3_length: 13
j_call: TRBJ1-5
d_call: .
v_call: TRBV15
cdr3_aa: CATSRHRSQPQHF
cdr3_nt: TGTGCCACCAGCAGGCACCGCTCGCAGCCCCAGCATTTT

clone_size: .
cdr3_length: 13
j_call: TRBJ2-7
d_call: .
v_call: TRBV7-6
cdr3_aa: CASSSGPNYEQYF
cdr3_nt: TGTGCCAGCAGCTCGGGACCAAACTACGAGCAGTACTTC

clone_size: .
cdr3_length: 18
j_call: TRBJ2-1
d_call: TRBD2
v_call: TRBV7-6
cdr3_aa: CASSLAAGAGGSYNEQFF
cdr3_nt: TGTGCCAGCAGCCTCGCTGCCGGAGCGGGAGGGTCCTACAATGAGCAGTTCTTC

clone_size: few
cdr3_length: 15
j_call: TRBJ2-3
d_call: TRBD1
v_call: TRBV27
cdr3_aa: CASRLRGQVTDTQYF
cdr3_nt: TGTGCCAGCAGGTTGAGGGGGCAGGTCACAGATACGCAGTATTTT

clone_size: once
cdr3_length: 15
j_call: TRBJ2-1
d_call: .
v_call: TRBV4-2
cdr3_aa: CASSQDRQGGNEQFF
cdr3_nt: TGTGCCAGCAGCCAAGATCGGCAGGGTGGGAATGAGCAGTTCTTC

clone_size: .
cdr3_length: 15
j_call: TRBJ2-3
d_call: .
v_call: TRBV19
cdr3_aa: CASSIQKRVTDTQYF
cdr3_nt: TGTGCCAGTAGTATTCAGAAGCGGGTCACAGATACGCAGTATTTT

clone_size: .
cdr3_length: 13
j_call: TRBJ2-7
d_call: .
v_call: TRBV27
cdr3_aa: CASGGRGGYEQYF
cdr3_nt: TGTGCCAGCGGGGGCAGGGGCGGCTACGAGCAGTACTTC

clone_size: .
cdr3_length: 13
j_call: TRBJ2-1
d_call: TRBD2
v_call: TRBV27
cdr3_aa: CASWRGGYHEQFF
cdr3_nt: TGTGCCAGCTGGAGGGGAGGGTATCATGAGCAGTTCTTC

clone_size: .
cdr3_length: 16
j_call: TRBJ2-1
d_call: .
v_call: TRBV6-5
cdr3_aa: CASSYTGTFSYNEQFF
cdr3_nt: TGTGCCAGCAGTTACACCGGGACTTTCTCCTACAATGAGCAGTTCTTC

clone_size: .
cdr3_length: 12
j_call: TRBJ2-7
d_call: .
v_call: TRBV6-1
cdr3_aa: CASSEPGYEQYF
cdr3_nt: TGTGCCAGCAGTGAACCTGGCTACGAGCAGTACTTC

clone_size: few
cdr3_length: 15
j_call: TRBJ2-2
d_call: TRBD1
v_call: TRBV9
cdr3_aa: CASSVETGGTGELFF
cdr3_nt: TGTGCCAGCAGCGTAGAGACAGGGGGCACCGGGGAGCTGTTTTTT

clone_size: .
cdr3_length: 12
j_call: TRBJ1-1
d_call: .
v_call: TRBV6-1
cdr3_aa: CANGGTNTEAFF
cdr3_nt: TGTGCCAACGGGGGCACAAACACTGAAGCTTTCTTT

clone_size: .
cdr3_length: 16
j_call: TRBJ2-2
d_call: .
v_call: TRBV4-1
cdr3_aa: CASSQGRDFNTGELFF
cdr3_nt: TGCGCCAGCAGCCAAGGTCGGGACTTTAACACCGGGGAGCTGTTTTTT

clone_size: .
cdr3_length: 15
j_call: TRBJ2-1
d_call: TRBD2
v_call: TRBV7-9
cdr3_aa: CASSVAGLSYNEQFF
cdr3_nt: TGTGCCAGCAGCGTAGCGGGACTTTCCTACAATGAGCAGTTCTTC

clone_size: few
cdr3_length: 15
j_call: TRBJ1-2
d_call: TRBD1
v_call: TRBV7-6
cdr3_aa: CASSPRDRGLEGYTF
cdr3_nt: TGTGCCAGCAGCCCTCGGGACAGGGGGCTAGAGGGCTACACCTTC

clone_size: few
cdr3_length: 13
j_call: TRBJ1-2
d_call: .
v_call: TRBV14
cdr3_aa: CASSQAGVHGYTF
cdr3_nt: TGTGCCAGCAGCCAAGCGGGGGTGCATGGCTACACCTTC

clone_size: .
cdr3_length: 14
j_call: TRBJ2-3
d_call: .
v_call: TRBV11-2
cdr3_aa: CASSFRGWADTQYF
cdr3_nt: TGTGCCAGCAGCTTCCGAGGTTGGGCAGATACGCAGTATTTT

clone_size: .
cdr3_length: 16
j_call: TRBJ2-1
d_call: TRBD1
v_call: TRBV4-1
cdr3_aa: CASSQDTGQAYNEQFF
cdr3_nt: TGCGCCAGCAGCCAAGATACGGGACAGGCATACAATGAGCAGTTCTTC

clone_size: .
cdr3_length: 14
j_call: TRBJ2-2
d_call: .
v_call: TRBV19
cdr3_aa: CASSTPSDTGELFF
cdr3_nt: TGTGCCAGTAGTACCCCAAGTGACACCGGGGAGCTGTTTTTT

clone_size: .
cdr3_length: 15
j_call: TRBJ2-1
d_call: TRBD2
v_call: TRBV27
cdr3_aa: CATSLGGPAYNEQFF
cdr3_nt: TGTGCCACCTCCCTGGGAGGGCCCGCCTACAATGAGCAGTTCTTC